The clone carrying this T cell receptor beta chain has just a few counts. These data originate in a study of CD8+ T cells in alopecia areata. TCR sequencing used cDNA made by reverse transcription of extracted RNA. The assay was immunoSEQ multiplex PCR, and TCRdb's table has in-frame clones only and misses some. The sample shows under 250,000 clones, more than 45% of them seen only once. The V and J ends lost 3 bases and 0 bases respectively, with 12 bases between them. CDR3 size: 15 residues. Germline V lookup: CDR1 KGHSH, CDR2 LQKENI. The TCR originated in a human donor with alopecia areata. The rearrangement uses TRBV18 and TRBJ2-7; D is possibly TRBD2 (5 bases). This specimen was CD4+ T cells sorted from blood, taken at week 0. The CDR3: CASSPRVEASYEQYF. The DNA of the CDR3 is TGTGCCAGCTCACCGAGAGTGGAGGCCTCCTACGAGCAGTACTTC.